This paragraph reports one T cell receptor (beta chain). What it binds is unknown. The data were obtained in a study of metastatic and nonmetastatic thyroid tumors. Every patient underwent thyroid surgery untreated. TCRdb reprocessed the PCR reads using MiXCR. In the table there are about 14,000 clones, more than 3% of which are singletons. Study observations and caveats: A significant increase in TCR beta diversity was reportedly seen in malignant thyroid tumors relative to benign nodules, in blood and tumor.

CDR1 is LGHNA and CDR2 is YSLEER in the germline V gene. Trimming cost V 7 bases and J 8 bases, with 17 bases left between them. This CDR3 contains 14 residues. The clonotype was recovered from a female donor with papillary thyroid cancer or a benign thyroid nodule (not recorded which). Some clones in this sample may be carry-over from other donors' samples. Sequenced sample: tumor tissue. The chain joins TRBV4-3 to TRBJ1-4; TRBD1 is a possible D gene (6 bases). The CDR3 reads CASIQGRGGEKLFF. The CDR3 DNA reads TGCGCCAGCATTCAAGGACGGGGGGGCGAAAAACTGTTTTTT.